A single sample gave rise to the 21 T cell receptor beta chains below, sequenced in a study of cytomegalovirus exposure and HLA in healthy donors. The PCR had 60 Vbeta and 13 Jbeta primers. Some clones are missing from TCRdb's copy, which holds only in-frame ones; the method was immunoSEQ multiplex PCR. The profile covers fewer than 150,000 clones, with just under 80% appearing a single time and around 2% taken by the ten largest. Sequencing used PBMCs. Source of these receptors: a man aged 25-40 years in good health and CMV-seronegative.

The chain couples TRBV7-2 to TRBJ2-7, with a possible D match to TRBD1 (6 bases). The CDR3 loop spans 15 amino acids. Looked up from germline, CDR1 is SGHTA and CDR2 is FQGNSA. Trimming removed 6 bases from V and 3 bases from J, with 18 bases in between. The CDR3 DNA sequence: TGTGCCAGCAGACTAGACCCGGGACACTACTACGAGCAGTACTTC. The encoded protein is CASRLDPGHYYEQYF.

The chain recombines TRBV5-1 with TRBJ2-7, with 7 bases identical to TRBD2. This CDR3 is built from 15 residues. V lost 2 bases and J lost 4; bases outside the gene matches: 9. Germline V gives CDR1 SGHRS, CDR2 YFSETQ. CDR3 protein: CASSFVREVGYEQYF. The DNA for the CDR3 is TGCGCCAGCAGCTTTGTACGGGAGGTTGGTTACGAGCAGTACTTC.

This chain connects TRBV4-1 to TRBJ2-4; TRBD1 matches at 7 bases. Germline CDR1 and CDR2: MGHRA and YSYEKL. The CDR3 loop spans 15 amino acids. Trimming took 4 bases from V and 7 from J; bases not matched to a gene: 10. The CDR3 DNA sequence: TGCGCCAGCAGCCCTGGGATTATACAGGGGAACATTCAGTACTTC. Translation gives CASSPGIIQGNIQYF.

The rearrangement uses TRBV18 and TRBJ2-1; 16 positions match TRBD2. V trimming: 3 bases; J trimming: 8 bases; junction bases outside the gene matches: 1. Germline CDR1 and CDR2: KGHSH and LQKENI. The CDR3 extends over 15 amino acids. The CDR3 DNA is TGTGCCAGCTCACCGGGACTAGCGGGAGGGTATGAGCAGTTCTTC. Its translation is CASSPGLAGGYEQFF.

V and J are TRBV30 and TRBJ2-2; no firm D call. Germline CDR1 GTSNPN, CDR2 SVGIG (reference sequence). The CDR3 consists of 12 residues. The V end was cut by 0 bases, the J end by 6 bases, with 5 bases between. The CDR3 DNA sequence: TGTGCCTGGAGTGTACTGTCCGGGGAGCTGTTTTTT. Translating gives CAWSVLSGELFF.

The rearrangement links TRBV28 to TRBJ1-3; the match to TRBD1 covers 8 bases. The J segment lost 4 bases and the V segment lost 1 base, leaving 6 bases of the junction unmatched. CDR1 and CDR2 from the germline V gene are MDHEN and SYDVKM. There are 16 residues in the CDR3. CDR3 in DNA: TGTGCCAGCAGTTTATCGCAGGGGGCGGGCGGAAACACCATATATTTT. Translating gives CASSLSQGAGGNTIYF.

With regard to this clone: Germline and junction disagree at one end, which may indicate a read error. V gene TRBV15 combines with J gene TRBJ2-1, with 9 positions matching TRBD1. Germline CDR1 reads LNHNV; CDR2 reads YYDKDF (reference sequence). This CDR3 spans 15 amino acids. DNA for the CDR3: TGTGCCACCAGCACGGCCCCGCCCGGGACAGGGTTAGAAATCTTC. Translating gives CATSTAPPGTGLEIF. Filled out from reference TRBV15 and TRBJ2-1, the complete variable domain reads DAMVIQNPRYQVTQFGKPVTLSCSQTLNHNVMYWYQQKSSQAPKLLFHYYDKDFNNEADTPDNFQSRRPNTSFCFLDIRSPGLGDTAMYLCATSTAPPGTGLEIFGPGTRLTVL.

The rearrangement links TRBV28 to TRBJ1-5; 7 bases are shared with TRBD1. Germline CDR1 and CDR2: MDHEN and SYDVKM. The CDR3 is 15 residues long. Unmatched junction bases numbered 7, after V lost 4 bases and J lost 4 bases. CDR3 coding DNA: TGTGCCAGCAGTTCCCCCGGGACAGAGAATCAGCCCCAGCATTTT. Translated, it gives CASSSPGTENQPQHF.

The chain combines TRBV4-1 with TRBJ2-3, with 11 nucleotides matching TRBD2. V shed 2 bases and J 4 bases; nucleotides not matched to a gene: 5. CDR1 MGHRA and CDR2 YSYEKL come from the germline V gene. The CDR3 covers 16 residues. The CDR3 DNA reads as TGCGCCAGCAGCCAATTAGCGGGAGGGGGGGCAGATACGCAGTATTTT. The encoded protein is CASSQLAGGGADTQYF.

The chain couples TRBV4-1 to TRBJ2-5, with 7 bases fitting TRBD1. CDR1 is MGHRA and CDR2 is YSYEKL in the germline V gene. Trimming cost V 2 bases and J 2 bases; bases outside gene matches: 5. CDR3 length equals 15 residues. The CDR3 nucleotides are TGCGCCAGCAGCCAAATATGGACAGGTCAAGAGACCCAGTACTTC. Amino acid sequence: CASSQIWTGQETQYF.

A few counts support this clone. The rearrangement joins TRBV10-3 to TRBJ1-3; D unresolved. V lost 4 bases and J lost 8, with 6 bases in between. Germline V gives CDR1 ENHRY, CDR2 SYGVKD. This CDR3 is 11 amino acids long. The CDR3 sequence is CAISGGDTIYF. CDR3 bases: TGTGCCATCAGTGGGGGAGACACCATATATTTT.

Comments on this clone: This CDR3 is also generated by other DNA sequences in the sample. This sequence joins TRBV6-5 and TRBJ1-5; D uncertain. The CDR3 totals 15 residues. Trimming removed 0 bases at V and 3 bases at J, with 9 bases between. Germline V gene lookup returns CDR1 MNHEY and CDR2 SVGAGI. In DNA, the CDR3 is TGTGCCAGCAGTTACTCGCGGGTACCCAATCAGCCCCAGCATTTT. It translates to CASSYSRVPNQPQHF.

The CDR3 protein is CATSRRGTGSNSGEQYF. The CDR3, as DNA: TGTGCCACCAGCAGAAGGGGGACAGGGTCCAACTCCGGCGAGCAGTACTTC. V gene TRBV15 combines with J gene TRBJ2-7, with 9 bases fitting TRBD1. This CDR3 has 17 residues. J gave up 6 bases and V 2 bases, and 14 bases lay outside the gene matches. Germline loops: CDR1 LNHNV, CDR2 YYDKDF (reference sequence).

This chain joins TRBV6-1 and TRBJ1-1; 9 nucleotides agree with TRBD1. With V trimmed by 7 bases and J by 0 bases, 6 bases remained unmatched. The CDR3 is 15 residues long. Germline CDR1 and CDR2: MNHNS and SASEGT. The CDR3 here is CASNLGTGMNTEAFF. The CDR3 nucleotides are TGTGCCAGCAATCTCGGGACAGGGATGAACACTGAAGCTTTCTTT.

The V and J genes are TRBV2 and TRBJ1-5; no clear D gene. V was pared by 0 bases and J by 3 bases, with 9 bases between. The germline gives CDR1 SNHLY, CDR2 FYNNEI. The CDR3 contains 15 residues. The CDR3 region is CASSEATAFNQPQHF. Written as DNA, the CDR3 is TGTGCCAGCAGTGAAGCCACAGCCTTCAATCAGCCCCAGCATTTT.

This clone was detected only once. The chain recombines TRBV7-2 with TRBJ1-2; D unclear. Germline assignment: CDR1 SGHTA and CDR2 FQGNSA. Between the trimmed V and J ends, which lost 5 bases and 4 bases, there was a span of 14 bases. The CDR3 spans 14 residues. The CDR3 DNA is TGTGCCAGCAGCCCCGGGTCTCGCGTCTATGGCTACACCTTC. Its translation: CASSPGSRVYGYTF.

The chain recombines TRBV28 with TRBJ1-5; 8 positions match TRBD1. The CDR3 has 15 residues. CDR1 MDHEN and CDR2 SYDVKM come from the germline V gene. The J segment lost 4 bases and the V segment lost 4 bases, leaving 6 bases of the junction unmatched. The CDR3 DNA follows: TGTGCCAGCAGTTGGCGGGACAGGCGAAATCAGCCCCAGCATTTT. Translation: CASSWRDRRNQPQHF.

The chain recombines TRBV30 with TRBJ1-5; D is undetermined. From germline, CDR1 is GTSNPN and CDR2 SVGIG (reference sequence). V was clipped by 0 bases and J by 3 bases, with 12 bases between them. The CDR3 is 15 residues long. CDR3 DNA: TGTGCCTGGAGTGTACAGCAGTCCACCAATCAGCCCCAGCATTTT. It encodes CAWSVQQSTNQPQHF.

The genes are TRBV5-1 and TRBJ2-7; D might be TRBD2 (5 bases). From germline, CDR1 is SGHRS and CDR2 YFSETQ. V lost 0 bases and J lost 1, with 11 bases in between. The CDR3 totals 15 residues. The CDR3 loop is CASSLDAGGSYEQYF. CDR3 coding DNA: TGCGCCAGCAGCTTGGATGCAGGAGGTTCCTACGAGCAGTACTTC.

The V and J genes are TRBV6-6 and TRBJ2-2; 7 bases are shared with TRBD2. The germline V gene has CDR1 MNHNY and CDR2 SVGAGI (reference sequence). V shed 6 bases, J shed 6 bases, and the junction held 1 base outside the gene matches. This CDR3 comprises 12 residues. The CDR3 nucleotides are TGTGCCAGCAGGGCGGGGGCCGGGGAGCTGTTTTTT. Translated, it gives CASRAGAGELFF.

In its sample, this clone was seen a few times. The chain employs TRBV4-2 and TRBJ1-5; 7 bases are shared with TRBD1. The ends lost 4 bases at V and 0 bases at J; junction bases unmatched: 3. Looked up from germline, CDR1 is LGHNA and CDR2 is YNFKEQ. The CDR3 length is 15 residues. This chain's CDR3 is CASSRQGDSNQPQHF. The CDR3 DNA sequence: TGTGCCAGCAGCCGACAGGGTGATAGCAATCAGCCCCAGCATTTT.